A selection of T cell receptor beta chains follows, all from one sample in a study of blood T cell repertoires in COVID-19. The method was immunoSEQ multiplex PCR; TCRdb's version includes in-frame clones alone and lacks a portion of them. Here the sample spans over 65,000 clones, 81% being singletons. Material: peripheral blood. These TCRs come from a man older than 75 with acute or convalescent COVID-19. Each CDR3 is given with its conserved first and last residue. Each record gives: V gene, D gene, clone size, J gene, CDR3 protein, CDR3 DNA. D genes are given only for firm matches. Size tells how often a clone was seen (once, few, many) or the class of an expanded clone, and some rows leave it out.

v_gene: TRBV7-9; d_gene: TRBD1; abundance: NA; j_gene: TRBJ1-1; CDR3aa: CASLQGANTEAFF; CDR3nt: TGTGCCTCCTTACAGGGGGCGAACACTGAAGCTTTCTTT
v_gene: TRBV27; d_gene: NA; abundance: NA; j_gene: TRBJ2-2; CDR3aa: CASSTSTYTGELFF; CDR3nt: TGTGCCAGCAGTACCAGTACCTACACCGGGGAGCTGTTTTTT
v_gene: TRBV3-1/TRBV3-2; d_gene: NA; abundance: NA; j_gene: TRBJ1-2; CDR3aa: CASSQDRRANYGYTF; CDR3nt: TGTGCCAGCAGCCAAGATCGCCGGGCTAACTATGGCTACACCTTC
v_gene: TRBV2; d_gene: NA; abundance: NA; j_gene: TRBJ2-1; CDR3aa: CADSTGTNYNEQFF; CDR3nt: TGTGCCGATAGCACCGGGACAAACTACAATGAGCAGTTCTTC
v_gene: TRBV18; d_gene: TRBD1; abundance: once; j_gene: TRBJ1-5; CDR3aa: CASSPTGTGSQPQHF; CDR3nt: TGTGCCAGCTCACCAACCGGGACAGGGAGTCAGCCCCAGCATTTT
v_gene: TRBV5-6; d_gene: TRBD1; abundance: NA; j_gene: TRBJ2-7; CDR3aa: CASSLGRGSSEQYF; CDR3nt: TGTGCCAGCAGCTTGGGCAGGGGGTCATCCGAGCAGTACTTC
v_gene: TRBV18; d_gene: TRBD1; abundance: NA; j_gene: TRBJ2-2; CDR3aa: CASSPQGVNTGELFF; CDR3nt: TGTGCCAGCTCACCCCAGGGGGTGAACACCGGGGAGCTGTTTTTT
v_gene: TRBV15; d_gene: NA; abundance: NA; j_gene: TRBJ2-2; CDR3aa: CATSSAPLQGGTGELFF; CDR3nt: TGTGCCACCAGCAGTGCCCCGTTGCAGGGAGGCACCGGGGAGCTGTTTTTT
v_gene: TRBV5-4; d_gene: NA; abundance: NA; j_gene: TRBJ1-3; CDR3aa: CASSSGKGGFSGNTIYF; CDR3nt: TGTGCCAGCAGCTCTGGAAAAGGGGGATTCTCTGGAAACACCATATATTTT
v_gene: TRBV18; d_gene: NA; abundance: NA; j_gene: TRBJ2-5; CDR3aa: CASSPQEVVETQYF; CDR3nt: TGTGCCAGCTCACCACAGGAGGTCGTAGAGACCCAGTACTTC
v_gene: TRBV11-2; d_gene: TRBD1; abundance: NA; j_gene: TRBJ2-1; CDR3aa: CASSPPGTASYNEQFF; CDR3nt: TGTGCCAGCAGCCCGCCCGGGACAGCCTCCTACAATGAGCAGTTCTTC
v_gene: TRBV12-3/TRBV12-4; d_gene: NA; abundance: NA; j_gene: TRBJ2-5; CDR3aa: CASSFKGVETQYF; CDR3nt: TGTGCCAGCAGTTTTAAAGGGGTAGAGACCCAGTACTTC
v_gene: TRBV12-3/TRBV12-4; d_gene: NA; abundance: NA; j_gene: TRBJ1-6; CDR3aa: CASIPGGNSPLHF; CDR3nt: TGTGCCAGCATCCCCGGGGGGAATTCACCCCTCCACTTT
v_gene: TRBV7-2; d_gene: NA; abundance: NA; j_gene: TRBJ2-1; CDR3aa: CASSLDRASNEQFF; CDR3nt: TGTGCCAGCAGCTTAGACAGGGCTAGCAATGAGCAGTTCTTC
v_gene: TRBV18; d_gene: TRBD1; abundance: NA; j_gene: TRBJ2-6; CDR3aa: CASSPQGAGSGANVLTF; CDR3nt: TGTGCCAGCTCACCACAGGGGGCCGGCTCTGGGGCCAACGTCCTGACTTTC
v_gene: TRBV5-5; d_gene: TRBD1; abundance: NA; j_gene: TRBJ2-2; CDR3aa: CASRRDRGNTGELFF; CDR3nt: TGTGCCAGCAGGAGGGACAGGGGGAACACCGGGGAGCTGTTTTTT
v_gene: TRBV7-9; d_gene: TRBD2; abundance: NA; j_gene: TRBJ2-1; CDR3aa: CASSLGSGRALGQFF; CDR3nt: TGTGCCAGCAGCTTAGGTAGCGGGAGGGCCCTTGGACAGTTCTTC
v_gene: TRBV11-2; d_gene: TRBD2; abundance: NA; j_gene: TRBJ2-3; CDR3aa: CASSLNGLAGGRTDTQYF; CDR3nt: TGTGCCAGCAGCTTAAATGGGCTAGCGGGAGGTCGCACAGATACGCAGTATTTT
v_gene: TRBV9; d_gene: TRBD1; abundance: NA; j_gene: TRBJ1-1; CDR3aa: CASSIGQGGTEAFF; CDR3nt: TGTGCCAGCAGCATAGGACAGGGGGGCACTGAAGCTTTCTTT
v_gene: TRBV6-2/TRBV6-3; d_gene: TRBD2; abundance: once; j_gene: TRBJ2-1; CDR3aa: CASSYLGLAGNEQFF; CDR3nt: TGTGCCAGCAGTTACTTGGGACTAGCGGGCAATGAGCAGTTCTTC
v_gene: TRBV7-7; d_gene: NA; abundance: NA; j_gene: TRBJ2-5; CDR3aa: CASSSRSGGWETQYF; CDR3nt: TGTGCTAGCAGCTCTCGGTCGGGGGGCTGGGAGACCCAGTACTTC
v_gene: TRBV6-5; d_gene: TRBD1; abundance: NA; j_gene: TRBJ2-3; CDR3aa: CASSGRDRGGDTQYF; CDR3nt: TGTGCCAGCAGCGGCCGGGACAGGGGTGGAGATACGCAGTATTTT
v_gene: TRBV5-6; d_gene: TRBD1; abundance: NA; j_gene: TRBJ1-1; CDR3aa: CASSFGTANTEAFF; CDR3nt: TGTGCCAGCAGCTTTGGGACAGCGAACACTGAAGCTTTCTTT
v_gene: TRBV5-1; d_gene: NA; abundance: few; j_gene: TRBJ1-6; CDR3aa: CASSLTGRDSPLHF; CDR3nt: TGCGCCAGCAGCTTGACAGGACGAGATTCACCCCTCCACTTT
v_gene: TRBV5-5; d_gene: NA; abundance: NA; j_gene: TRBJ2-7; CDR3aa: CASSLGQLRGEQYF; CDR3nt: TGTGCCAGCAGCTTGGGGCAGCTGCGGGGCGAGCAGTACTTC
v_gene: TRBV28; d_gene: NA; abundance: NA; j_gene: TRBJ1-5; CDR3aa: CASSLTRRAPNQPQHF; CDR3nt: TGTGCCAGCAGTTTAACCAGGCGCGCACCCAATCAGCCCCAGCATTTT
v_gene: TRBV6-6; d_gene: TRBD2; abundance: NA; j_gene: TRBJ2-7; CDR3aa: CASSPGLAGLNYEQYF; CDR3nt: TGTGCCAGCAGTCCTGGACTAGCGGGACTGAACTACGAGCAGTACTTC
v_gene: TRBV2; d_gene: TRBD1; abundance: NA; j_gene: TRBJ2-7; CDR3aa: CASTLYGLRDSSYEQYF; CDR3nt: TGTGCCAGCACCCTCTATGGGCTTCGGGACAGTTCCTACGAGCAGTACTTC
v_gene: TRBV27; d_gene: TRBD2; abundance: NA; j_gene: TRBJ2-1; CDR3aa: CASSDLTSGSWSYNEQFF; CDR3nt: TGTGCCAGCAGCGACCTGACTAGCGGGAGCTGGTCCTACAATGAGCAGTTCTTC
v_gene: TRBV4-1; d_gene: NA; abundance: NA; j_gene: TRBJ2-7; CDR3aa: CASSQIQTYEQYF; CDR3nt: TGCGCCAGCAGCCAAATTCAGACCTACGAGCAGTACTTC
v_gene: TRBV6-2/TRBV6-3; d_gene: TRBD2; abundance: once; j_gene: TRBJ2-1; CDR3aa: CASSLPGLPYNEQFF; CDR3nt: TGTGCCAGCAGTCTTCCGGGACTACCCTACAATGAGCAGTTCTTC
v_gene: TRBV14; d_gene: NA; abundance: NA; j_gene: TRBJ2-1; CDR3aa: CASSQDLQRDEQFF; CDR3nt: TGTGCCAGCAGCCAAGATCTCCAGAGGGATGAGCAGTTCTTC
v_gene: TRBV7-8; d_gene: NA; abundance: few; j_gene: TRBJ2-4; CDR3aa: CASSSGGSGNIQYF; CDR3nt: TGTGCCAGCAGCTCCGGAGGATCTGGGAACATTCAGTACTTC
v_gene: TRBV30; d_gene: TRBD2; abundance: NA; j_gene: TRBJ2-1; CDR3aa: CAWMEGLAGGREQFF; CDR3nt: TGTGCCTGGATGGAGGGACTAGCGGGAGGGAGGGAGCAGTTCTTC
v_gene: TRBV6-1; d_gene: NA; abundance: NA; j_gene: TRBJ2-7; CDR3aa: CASSEPGDSYEQYF; CDR3nt: TGTGCCAGCAGTGAACCGGGGGACTCCTACGAGCAGTACTTC
v_gene: TRBV30; d_gene: TRBD1; abundance: NA; j_gene: TRBJ1-2; CDR3aa: CAWSRPGTGGNYGYTF; CDR3nt: TGTGCCTGGAGTAGGCCCGGGACAGGGGGAAACTATGGCTACACCTTC
v_gene: TRBV11-3; d_gene: TRBD1; abundance: NA; j_gene: TRBJ2-7; CDR3aa: CASSLGGGSYEQYF; CDR3nt: TGTGCCAGCAGCTTAGGAGGGGGCTCGTACGAGCAGTACTTC
v_gene: TRBV28; d_gene: TRBD1; abundance: NA; j_gene: TRBJ1-4; CDR3aa: CASSFLGQGNEKLFF; CDR3nt: TGTGCCAGCAGTTTTTTAGGACAGGGTAATGAAAAACTGTTTTTT
v_gene: TRBV19; d_gene: NA; abundance: NA; j_gene: TRBJ2-6; CDR3aa: CASSYSGANVLTF; CDR3nt: TGTGCCAGTAGTTACTCTGGGGCCAACGTCCTGACTTTC
v_gene: TRBV6-5; d_gene: NA; abundance: NA; j_gene: TRBJ1-3; CDR3aa: CASSYSTGGGNTIYF; CDR3nt: TGTGCCAGCAGTTACTCGACAGGTGGCGGAAACACCATATATTTT
v_gene: TRBV5-1; d_gene: NA; abundance: NA; j_gene: TRBJ2-2; CDR3aa: CASSRSTGTPRELFF; CDR3nt: TGCGCCAGCAGCCGTTCGACAGGTACACCGAGGGAGCTGTTTTTT
v_gene: TRBV5-8; d_gene: NA; abundance: NA; j_gene: TRBJ1-2; CDR3aa: CASSLLGRWNANYGYTF; CDR3nt: TGTGCCAGCAGCTTGCTTGGCAGGTGGAACGCTAACTATGGCTACACCTTC
v_gene: TRBV7-9; d_gene: TRBD1; abundance: NA; j_gene: TRBJ2-1; CDR3aa: CASSSQGAGSGPYNEQFF; CDR3nt: TGTGCCAGCAGCTCTCAGGGGGCCGGGAGCGGTCCCTACAATGAGCAGTTCTTC
v_gene: TRBV6-6; d_gene: TRBD1; abundance: NA; j_gene: TRBJ1-1; CDR3aa: CASSTGGAPEAFF; CDR3nt: TGTGCCAGCAGTACAGGGGGCGCCCCCGAAGCTTTCTTT
v_gene: TRBV28; d_gene: NA; abundance: NA; j_gene: TRBJ2-7; CDR3aa: CASKKDSIYEQYF; CDR3nt: TGTGCCAGTAAAAAGGACAGTATCTACGAGCAGTACTTC
v_gene: TRBV19; d_gene: TRBD1; abundance: NA; j_gene: TRBJ1-5; CDR3aa: CASSMTGGGSNQPQHF; CDR3nt: TGTGCCAGTAGTATGACAGGGGGAGGGAGCAATCAGCCCCAGCATTTT